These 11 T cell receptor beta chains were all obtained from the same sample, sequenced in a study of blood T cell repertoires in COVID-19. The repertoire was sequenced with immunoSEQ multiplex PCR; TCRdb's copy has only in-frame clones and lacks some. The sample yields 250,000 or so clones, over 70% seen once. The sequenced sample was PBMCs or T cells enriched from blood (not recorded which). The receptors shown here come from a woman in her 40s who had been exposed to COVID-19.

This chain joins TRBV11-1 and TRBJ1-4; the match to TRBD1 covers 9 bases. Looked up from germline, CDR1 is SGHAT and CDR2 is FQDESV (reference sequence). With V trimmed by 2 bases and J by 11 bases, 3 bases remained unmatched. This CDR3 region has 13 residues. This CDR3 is CASSLRQGGKLFF. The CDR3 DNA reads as TGTGCCAGCAGCTTACGACAGGGGGGCAAACTGTTTTTT. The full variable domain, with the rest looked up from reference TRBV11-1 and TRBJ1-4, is EAEVAQSPRYKITEKSQAVAFWCDPISGHATLYWYRQILGQGPELLVQFQDESVVDDSQLPKDRFSAERLKGVDSTLKIQPAELGDSAMYLCASSLRQGGKLFFGSGTQLSVL.

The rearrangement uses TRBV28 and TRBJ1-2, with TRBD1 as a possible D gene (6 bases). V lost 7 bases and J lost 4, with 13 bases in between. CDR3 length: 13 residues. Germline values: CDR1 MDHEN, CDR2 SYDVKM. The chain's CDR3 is CASTIRGVYGYTF. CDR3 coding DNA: TGTGCCAGCACAATCAGGGGCGTCTATGGCTACACCTTC.

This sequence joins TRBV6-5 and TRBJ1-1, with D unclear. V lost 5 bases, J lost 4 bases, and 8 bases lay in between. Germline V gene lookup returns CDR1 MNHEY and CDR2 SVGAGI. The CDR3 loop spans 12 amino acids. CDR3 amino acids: CASSHPGTEAFF. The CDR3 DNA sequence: TGTGCCAGCAGTCACCCGGGCACTGAAGCTTTCTTT.

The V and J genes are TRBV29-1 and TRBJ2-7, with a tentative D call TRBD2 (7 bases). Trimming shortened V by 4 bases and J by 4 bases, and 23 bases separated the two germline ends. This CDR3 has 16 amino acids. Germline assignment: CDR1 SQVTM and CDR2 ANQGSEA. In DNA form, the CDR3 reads TGCAGCGTTGGGGAGGGGCCCGCAGCCAGGGGTTACGAGCAGTACTTC. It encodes CSVGEGPAARGYEQYF.

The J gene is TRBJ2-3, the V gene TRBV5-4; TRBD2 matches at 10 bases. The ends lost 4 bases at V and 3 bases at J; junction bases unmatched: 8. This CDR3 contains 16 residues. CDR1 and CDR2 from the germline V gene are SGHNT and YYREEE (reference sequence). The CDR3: CASSTAGGLATDTQYF. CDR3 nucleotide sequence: TGTGCCAGCAGCACAGCGGGGGGGCTTGCAACAGATACGCAGTATTTT.

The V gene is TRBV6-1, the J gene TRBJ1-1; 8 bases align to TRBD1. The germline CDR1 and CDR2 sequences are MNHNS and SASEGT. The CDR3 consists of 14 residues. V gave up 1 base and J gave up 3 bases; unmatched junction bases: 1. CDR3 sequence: CASSEVQGDTEAFF. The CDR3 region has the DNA TGTGCCAGCAGTGAAGTACAGGGGGACACTGAAGCTTTCTTT.

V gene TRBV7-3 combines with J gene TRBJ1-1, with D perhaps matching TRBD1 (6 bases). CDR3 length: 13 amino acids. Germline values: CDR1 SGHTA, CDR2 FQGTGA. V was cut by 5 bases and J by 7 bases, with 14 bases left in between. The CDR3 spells CASSTKQGLEAFF. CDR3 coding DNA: TGTGCCAGCAGCACGAAACAGGGCCTTGAAGCTTTCTTT.

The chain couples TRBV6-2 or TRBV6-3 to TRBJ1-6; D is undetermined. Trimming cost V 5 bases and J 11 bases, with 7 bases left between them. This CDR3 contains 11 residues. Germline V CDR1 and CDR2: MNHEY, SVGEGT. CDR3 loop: CASSNGTPLHF. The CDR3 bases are TGTGCCAGCAGTAACGGGACACCCCTCCACTTT.

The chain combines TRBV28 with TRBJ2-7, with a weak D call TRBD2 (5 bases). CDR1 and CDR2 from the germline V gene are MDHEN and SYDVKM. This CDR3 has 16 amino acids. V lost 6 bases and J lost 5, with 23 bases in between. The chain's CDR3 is CASSPRGPLTSNEQYV. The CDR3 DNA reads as TGTGCCAGCAGCCCCCGCGGGCCTCTTACCTCTAACGAGCAGTACGTC.

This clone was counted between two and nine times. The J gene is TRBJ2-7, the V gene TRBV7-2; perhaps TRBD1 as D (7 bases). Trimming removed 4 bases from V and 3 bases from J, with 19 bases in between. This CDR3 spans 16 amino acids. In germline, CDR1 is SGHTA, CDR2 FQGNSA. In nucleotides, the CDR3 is TGTGCCAGCAGCTCCTCAGGAGGGGGCCGCCACTACGAGCAGTACTTC. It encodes CASSSSGGGRHYEQYF. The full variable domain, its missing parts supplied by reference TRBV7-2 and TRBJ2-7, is GAGVSQSPSNKVTEKGKDVELRCDPISGHTALYWYRQSLGQGLEFLIYFQGNSAPDKSGLPSDRFSAERTGGSVSTLTIQRTQQEDSAVYLCASSSSGGGRHYEQYFGPGTRLTVT.

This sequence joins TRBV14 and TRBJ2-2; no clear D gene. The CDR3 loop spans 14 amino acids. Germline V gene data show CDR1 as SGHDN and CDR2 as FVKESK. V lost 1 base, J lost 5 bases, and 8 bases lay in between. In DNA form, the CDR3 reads TGTGCCAGCAGCCAAGTTATCTCGACCGGGGAGCTGTTTTTT. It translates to CASSQVISTGELFF.